This TCR beta chain was obtained from a study of monozygotic twins with inflammatory bowel disease (dated by TCRdb to between 2018 and 2021). Notes on the research overall: The complete study included around 30 monozygotic twin pairs: 19 IBD-discordant Danish pairs and nine German pairs, of which four were IBD-concordant and five were IBD-discordant. Disease-associated traits were sought mainly through comparisons between IBD patients and their genetically identical healthy co-twins within discordant pairs. Each individual had, on average, about 151 000 unique TCRalpha sequences and 181 000 unique TCRbeta sequences available for analysis.

From each donor, a roughly 2.6 ml peripheral blood sample was collected into PAXgene tubes and stored at -80 degrees C. Total RNA was isolated from whole blood with the PAXgene blood miRNA kit on an automated QIAcube, without T cell sorting. Peripheral blood from monozygotic twin pairs who were concordant or discordant for inflammatory bowel disease underwent deep TCRalpha and TCRbeta repertoire profiling using unique molecular barcoding. Smoking habits were recorded for all twin pairs, and each individual was classified as a current, former or never smoker. Results and caveats for the whole study, not just this receptor: IBD patients had lower TCRbeta repertoire diversity, measured by the inverse Simpson index, than their healthy co-twins. Repertoire similarity did not differ between concordant and discordant twins, possibly due to limited statistical power. Distinction between different T cell subtypes could not be achieved in the analysis. No single strong signal or clonotype linked to IBD turned up in the results, so the idea that one exists was not supported. Differing immunosuppressive treatments among patients may have added background noise and inter-individual variability to the repertoires. IBD patients shared fewer clonotypes with other individuals than healthy twins did, most markedly in patients showing signs of disease activity.

Receptor libraries were prepared by 5' RACE. For each TCR library, around 4,000 ng of total RNA was used. For each sample, cDNA was synthesized in eight separate reactions using SMARTScribe reverse transcriptase. Unique molecular identifiers containing a 6-nucleotide sample barcode were introduced through template switching during cDNA synthesis. Amplification of TCRalpha and TCRbeta cDNA involved two nested PCRs of 16 and 9 cycles, and each PCR was followed by bead purification. Before amplification, cDNA was treated with uracil DNA-glycosylase and purified using the QIAquick PCR purification kit. In the second PCR, Illumina TruSeq-compatible adapters and sample-specific barcodes were added. Library quality and concentration were assessed using TapeStation and Qubit, and about 4.7 ng of each library was pooled. Pooled libraries were sequenced on an Illumina HiSeq2500 single-index Rapid Run with 2 x 100 bp reads and custom sequencing primers. As for how the authors treated the data: MiGEC version 1.2.6 was used for UMI-based consensus assembly to correct PCR and sequencing errors. MiXCR version 2.1.1 was used for V(D)J alignment, clonotype assembly and CDR3 extraction. To normalise gene usage, clonotype sharing and MAIT/NKT TCR abundance, the top 1000, 10 000 and 20 000 clonotypes in each sample were analysed. Diversity was computed as the inverse Simpson index with the vegan R package after downsampling to 27 000 UMIs. Paired Mann-Whitney U tests were applied to discordant twin pairs, and Benjamini-Hochberg correction was used for multiple testing. TCRdb reprocessed the public reads and reports one entry per CDR3 protein sequence, without DNA. These V and J calls rely on TCRdb rather than the paper's analysis. This specimen's table enumerates some 450,000 distinct CDR3 sequences. 2% to 3% of the sample is held by the ten biggest clonotypes.

From the germline V gene, CDR1 is SGHVS and CDR2 is FQNEAQ. CDR3 length: 17 amino acids, cysteine to phenylalanine. This entry has no DNA. Points on this clonotype: Its antigen remains unidentified.

This receptor was taken from a human donor with ulcerative colitis or Crohn's disease, or a healthy co-twin of an affected twin (not recorded which). Specimen: blood. The chain uses TRBV7-8 and TRBJ2-7; TCRdb gives TRBD1 as the D gene, but with no DNA this cannot be confirmed. The CDR3 protein is CASRKGATSALGDEQYF.